Reported below is one TCR beta chain. Its cognate antigen is unknown. The entry originates in a study of blood T cells in healthy people across ages. General observations from the study: With unsorted PBMCs, a conclusive comparison of naive versus antigen-experienced cells was not possible.

A second PCR, run for roughly 7 to 11 cycles, used a sample-barcoded 5' primer plus a J-beta primer mix. One entry per CDR3 protein results from TCRdb running MiXCR on the 5' RACE reads. This sample has around 1,900,000 distinct CDR3 sequences, with about 39% found just once. The CDR3 consists of 14 residues. Trimming took off 6 bases at V and 8 bases at J, with 16 bases between the two ends. CDR1 is MDHEN and CDR2 is SYDVKM in the germline V gene. V and J are TRBV28 and TRBJ1-4; no definite D call. The source material was blood. This TCR was recovered from a human donor in good health. Here the CDR3 reads CASRQAQNREKLFF. The CDR3 bases are TGTGCCAGCAGGCAAGCCCAGAATAGGGAAAAACTGTTTTTT. Filled out from reference TRBV28 and TRBJ1-4, the complete variable domain reads DVKVTQSSRYLVKRTGEKVFLECVQDMDHENMFWYRQDPGLGLRLIYFSYDVKMKEKGDIPEGYSVSREKKERFSLILESASTNQTSMYLCASRQAQNREKLFFGSGTQLSVL.